One and the same sample provided the 9 T cell receptor beta chains below, sequenced in a study of cytomegalovirus exposure and HLA in healthy donors. 13 Jbeta primers and 60 Vbeta primers were used for the PCR. TCRdb keeps only in-frame clones here, not all; method: immunoSEQ multiplex PCR. In the table there are under 200,000 clones, 65% to 70% of which are singletons. Sequencing was done on a sample of PBMCs. The receptor source for this set is a young woman in good health and CMV-seropositive.

This clone has more than one count but fewer than ten. The chain combines TRBV29-1 with TRBJ1-1; 9 nucleotides line up with TRBD1. The CDR3 runs to 13 residues. Germline values: CDR1 SQVTM, CDR2 ANQGSEA. J lost 0 bases, V lost 6 bases, and 2 bases had no gene match. As DNA, the CDR3 is TGCAGCGTACGACAGGGGGTGAACACTGAAGCTTTCTTT. Its translation is CSVRQGVNTEAFF.

V is TRBV20-1 and J is TRBJ2-1; D remains ambiguous. Germline V CDR1 and CDR2: DFQATT, SNEGSKA (reference sequence). The CDR3 has 11 amino acids. The V gene lost 3 bases and the J gene lost 7 bases, with 7 bases spanning the gap. The CDR3 bases are TGCAGTGCTAGTAACATAAATGAGCAGTTCTTC. It specifies CSASNINEQFF.

The chain links TRBV28 to TRBJ2-7, with D maybe TRBD2 (5 bases). The CDR3 has 13 residues. The germline V and J ends were trimmed by 5 bases and 3 bases, with 11 bases remaining between them. Germline values: CDR1 MDHEN, CDR2 SYDVKM. In DNA form, the CDR3 reads TGTGCCAGCAGTGCCGGAACTAGCTACGAGCAGTACTTC. It is translated as CASSAGTSYEQYF.

This chain uses TRBV7-8 with TRBJ1-3; 8 nucleotides align to TRBD1. The CDR3 loop spans 15 amino acids. Trimming cost V 3 bases and J 4 bases; bases outside gene matches: 5. Germline V gene sequence: CDR1 SGHVS, CDR2 FQNEAQ. CDR3 protein: CASSLGTGGGNTIYF. The CDR3 region has the DNA TGTGCCAGCAGCTTGGGGACAGGAGGAGGAAACACCATATATTTT.

This chain uses TRBV6-5 with TRBJ2-7; TRBD1 matches at 10 bases. Germline V gene data show CDR1 as MNHEY and CDR2 as SVGAGI. V shed 5 bases, J shed 5 bases, and the junction held 3 bases outside the gene matches. There are 13 residues in the CDR3. CDR3 amino acids: CASSRDRGHEQYF. CDR3 DNA: TGTGCCAGCAGTAGGGACAGGGGTCACGAGCAGTACTTC.

The chain's CDR3 is CASSQVLAGGPAGEQYF. The CDR3 nucleotides read TGTGCCAGCTCACAAGTGCTAGCGGGGGGGCCGGCCGGCGAGCAGTACTTC. The V and J genes are TRBV18 and TRBJ2-7; TRBD2 matches at 12 bases. The CDR3 covers 17 residues. The junction had 13 bases not matched to a gene; V was cut back by 4 bases and J by 6 bases. Per germline, CDR1 KGHSH and CDR2 LQKENI.

This chain links TRBV27 with TRBJ2-1; no reliable D call. Germline V CDR1 and CDR2: MNHEY, SMNVEV (reference sequence). The CDR3 totals 13 residues. Trimming shortened V by 4 bases and J by 10 bases, and 14 bases separated the two germline ends. The CDR3 reads CASSSTFAEEQFF. For the CDR3, the DNA is TGTGCCAGCAGTTCCACTTTCGCGGAGGAGCAGTTCTTC.

The chain is built from TRBV18 and TRBJ1-1; tentatively, D is TRBD1 (5 bases). CDR1 and CDR2 from the germline V gene are KGHSH and LQKENI. The CDR3 extends over 12 amino acids. V lost 5 bases and J 4 bases, leaving 8 bases between the germline ends. CDR3 coding DNA: TGTGCCAGCTCAGCCGACAGCACTGAAGCTTTCTTT. This translates into CASSADSTEAFF.

V usage is TRBV6-5 and J usage is TRBJ2-7; 10 bases are shared with TRBD2. The CDR3 consists of 15 residues. Germline loops: CDR1 MNHEY, CDR2 SVGAGI. V was pared by 6 bases and J by 3 bases, with 8 bases of the junction left unmatched. CDR3 nucleotides: TGTGCCAGCAGCCTACTATCTAGCGGGAGCTACGAGCAGTACTTC. This sequence encodes CASSLLSSGSYEQYF.